These 17 T cell receptor beta chains were sequenced from one sample in a study of shared T cell receptors in the human thymus. Using immunoSEQ multiplex PCR, the repertoire was profiled, and TCRdb retains in-frame clones only, with some absent. The table shows approximately 660,000 clones, with approximately 90% occurring only once. These sequences were also reported in another study, on human thymus T cells.

Sequencing used thymocytes. Every receptor here comes from a boy less than two years old with a congenital heart defect.

The chain combines TRBV30 with TRBJ1-2; 8 nucleotides align to TRBD1. Per germline, CDR1 GTSNPN and CDR2 SVGIG (reference sequence). CDR3 length equals 17 residues. The J segment lost 6 bases and the V segment lost 2 bases, leaving 17 bases of the junction unmatched. CDR3 coding DNA: TGTGCCTGGAGTCCACCAGGACAGGGATCGGTCTTCGATGGCTACACCTTC. This sequence encodes CAWSPPGQGSVFDGYTF.

This chain joins TRBV11-3 and TRBJ1-1; the D gene is possibly TRBD1 (5 bases). V shed 3 bases and J shed 4 bases, with 9 bases lying between them. Germline values: CDR1 SGHNT, CDR2 YENEEA. The CDR3 contains 13 residues. The CDR3 coding sequence is TGTGCCAGCAGCTTCGGGGGGATCACTGAAGCTTTCTTT. It is translated as CASSFGGITEAFF.

This clone was counted once. The chain recombines TRBV7-2 with TRBJ1-2, with 7 bases identical to TRBD1. The germline CDR1 and CDR2 sequences are SGHTA and FQGNSA. The CDR3 has 15 residues. The trim removed 5 bases at V and 3 bases at J, leaving 9 bases unmatched. In DNA, the CDR3 is TGTGCCAGCAGCCCCGAGAGGGACAGCTACTATGGCTACACCTTC. Its translation is CASSPERDSYYGYTF.

V usage is TRBV10-3 and J usage is TRBJ2-7; TRBD2 might be the D (5 bases). CDR3 length equals 13 residues. The germline gives CDR1 ENHRY, CDR2 SYGVKD. V was shortened by 2 bases and J by 3 bases, with 8 bases between the two germline ends. The CDR3 here is CAISEKDFYEQYF. Here the CDR3 DNA reads TGTGCCATCAGTGAGAAGGACTTCTACGAGCAGTACTTC.

The rearrangement links TRBV5-1 to TRBJ2-2; D remains unclear. Germline CDR1 SGHRS, CDR2 YFSETQ. This CDR3 region has 12 residues. Trimming removed 4 bases at V and 7 bases at J, with 8 bases between. This CDR3 is CASSLLGGELFF. The CDR3 nucleotides are TGCGCCAGCAGCCTCCTAGGCGGGGAGCTGTTTTTT. Full variable domain (rest looked up from reference TRBV5-1 and TRBJ2-2): KAGVTQTPRYLIKTRGQQVTLSCSPISGHRSVSWYQQTPGQGLQFLFEYFSETQRNKGNFPGRFSGRQFSNSRSEMNVSTLELGDSALYLCASSLLGGELFFGEGSRLTVL.

The rearrangement links TRBV5-6 to TRBJ1-2; 8 bases agree with TRBD1. The CDR3 sequence is 15 residues long. The V segment lost 4 bases and the J segment 4 bases; nucleotides outside the gene matches: 9. Germline values: CDR1 SGHDT, CDR2 YYEEEE. CDR3 coding DNA: TGTGCCAGCAGCCACGAGGACAGGGTAGGCTATGGCTACACCTTC. It codes for CASSHEDRVGYGYTF.

The J gene is TRBJ2-7, the V gene TRBV6-1; D uncertain. Deletions cut 6 bases from V and 9 bases from J, with 15 bases between. CDR1 is MNHNS, CDR2 SASEGT, per germline. The CDR3 is 12 amino acids. CDR3 sequence reads: CASSKTRRGQYF. The DNA for the CDR3 is TGTGCCAGCAGCAAGACCAGACGAGGGCAGTACTTC.

V is TRBV6-1 and J is TRBJ2-5, with a possible D match to TRBD2 (7 bases). The CDR3 sequence is 15 residues long. Trimming pared 2 bases from V and 6 bases from J, leaving 16 bases between. The germline V gene has CDR1 MNHNS and CDR2 SASEGT. CDR3 in amino acids: CASSESRRGGKTQYF. CDR3 nucleotides: TGTGCCAGCAGTGAATCCAGGAGGGGGGGGAAGACCCAGTACTTC.

This clone was observed a handful of times. The chain is built from TRBV6-1 and TRBJ1-5; D perhaps matches TRBD1 (5 bases). This CDR3 comprises 14 residues. Germline values: CDR1 MNHNS, CDR2 SASEGT. Deletions cut 4 bases from V and 9 bases from J, with 16 bases between. CDR3 DNA sequence: TGTGCCAGCAGTGTCGGGGGGTCCCGCGGGCCCCAGCATTTT. Its protein is CASSVGGSRGPQHF.

This rearrangement joins TRBV25-1 to TRBJ1-1; D possibly corresponds to TRBD1 (5 bases). This CDR3 has 12 amino acids. Germline-derived CDR1 and CDR2 are MGHDK and SYGVNS. The CDR3 nucleotides are TGTGCTTCAAAGGGGCGAGGCACTGAAGCTTTCTTT. This translates into CASKGRGTEAFF.

In regard to this clone: Additional DNA sequences in this sample encode the identical CDR3. The chain uses TRBV29-1 and TRBJ2-7; a possible D gene is TRBD2 (5 bases). Trimming pared 3 bases from V and 1 base from J, leaving 10 bases between. CDR1 and CDR2 (germline): SQVTM, ANQGSEA. This CDR3 is built from 13 residues. The CDR3 DNA follows: TGCAGCGTTGAGGATCGGGGATCCTACGAGCAGTACTTC. Translating gives CSVEDRGSYEQYF.

The chain's CDR3 is CASSRRPQAGNTGELFF. CDR3 in DNA: TGTGCCAGCAGTCGGAGGCCCCAAGCAGGGAACACCGGGGAGCTGTTTTTT. The gene calls are TRBV28 and TRBJ2-2, with D possibly matching TRBD2 (5 bases). The V gene's germline CDR1 is MDHEN and CDR2 SYDVKM. The CDR3 has 17 amino acids. V lost 5 bases to trimming and J lost 1 base, with 17 bases between them.

CDR3 amino acids: CASSRPGTSGNYNEQFF. CDR3 sequence (DNA): TGCGCCAGCAGCCGGCCCGGGACTAGCGGGAACTACAATGAGCAGTTCTTC. The genes are TRBV4-3 and TRBJ2-1, with 13 bases fitting TRBD2. J lost 3 bases, V lost 4 bases, and 6 bases had no gene match. The CDR3 sequence is 17 residues long. CDR1 and CDR2 from the germline V gene are LGHNA and YSLEER.

V is TRBV4-2 and J is TRBJ2-7; possibly TRBD2 for D (6 bases). This CDR3 is built from 16 residues. The V and J ends lost 0 bases and 2 bases respectively, with 14 bases between them. Per the germline V gene, CDR1 is LGHNA and CDR2 is YNFKEQ. The CDR3 sequence is CASSQDRRGRPYEQYF. The CDR3 DNA follows: TGTGCCAGCAGCCAAGATCGGAGAGGGAGGCCCTACGAGCAGTACTTC.

The V gene is TRBV20-1, the J gene TRBJ2-7; D remains unclear. Trimming took off 6 bases at V and 9 bases at J, with 6 bases between the two ends. Germline loops: CDR1 DFQATT, CDR2 SNEGSKA (reference sequence). The CDR3 runs 8 residues. The CDR3 bases are TGCAGTGCCGGGTGGCAGTACTTC. It is translated as CSAGWQYF.

The rearrangement links TRBV5-4 to TRBJ2-7; 7 nucleotides align to TRBD2. This CDR3 region has 16 residues. Germline-derived CDR1 and CDR2 are SGHNT and YYREEE (reference sequence). With V trimmed by 1 base and J by 2 bases, 9 bases remained unmatched. The DNA for the CDR3 is TGTGCCAGCAGCTTGCCACACGGGGAGGGCCCCTACGAGCAGTACTTC. Translation: CASSLPHGEGPYEQYF.

The chain has TRBV5-4 and TRBJ2-7; 8 nucleotides align to TRBD2. CDR3 length: 15 amino acids. Germline values: CDR1 SGHNT, CDR2 YYREEE (reference sequence). J lost 2 bases, V lost 0 bases, and 4 bases had no gene match. CDR3 nucleotides: TGTGCCAGCAGCTTGGGGCGGGAGGCCCCCTACGAGCAGTACTTC. Amino acids: CASSLGREAPYEQYF.